These 19 T cell receptor beta chains share one sample of origin, sequenced in a study of blood T cells in healthy people across ages. A second PCR of 7 to 11 cycles used a sample-barcoded 5' primer and a J-beta primer mix. TCRdb analysed the 5' RACE reads with MiXCR anew, one entry per CDR3 protein. The table lists under 1,100,000 distinct CDR3 sequences, less than 25% of them singletons. The data were also submitted as part of a second study, on T cells of mothers and their children.

The specimen was blood. The source of these receptors is a girl aged 2 to 10 in good health.

The CDR3 sequence is CASSPDRGWNEQYF. DNA of the CDR3: TGCGCCAGCAGCCCAGATCGGGGCTGGAACGAGCAGTACTTC. The chain has TRBV4-3 and TRBJ2-7; possibly TRBD1 or TRBD2 for D (5 bases each). The CDR3 loop spans 14 amino acids. Trimming removed 4 bases at V and 5 bases at J, with 15 bases between. CDR1 and CDR2 (germline): LGHNA, YSLEER.

This clonotype was observed a handful of times. The chain uses TRBV28 and TRBJ2-5, with D tentatively TRBD1 (6 bases). The J call may be incorrect, as the DNA end agrees better with TRBJ2-7. Germline V lookup: CDR1 MDHEN, CDR2 SYDVKM. This CDR3 is built from 15 residues. Here the CDR3 reads CASSPSGQGRYEQYF. In DNA, the CDR3 is TGTGCCAGCAGCCCATCAGGGCAGGGGCGCTACGAGCAGTACTTC.

The chain couples TRBV13 to TRBJ1-4, with a tentative D call TRBD1 (6 bases). The CDR3 totals 13 residues. The germline V gene has CDR1 PRHDT and CDR2 FYEKMQ (reference sequence). V lost 5 bases to trimming and J lost 6 bases, with 10 bases between them. The CDR3 DNA reads TGTGCCAGCAGCACCCGACAGGATGAAAAACTGTTTTTT. Translated, it gives CASSTRQDEKLFF.

This sequence joins TRBV6-6 and TRBJ1-1; 7 bases line up with TRBD1. CDR1 is MNHNY, CDR2 SVGAGI, per germline (reference sequence). The CDR3 is 15 residues long. The V and J ends lost 8 bases and 7 bases, in that order; junction bases with no gene match: 16. The CDR3 is CASGPPGQVGREAFF. CDR3 in DNA: TGTGCCAGCGGTCCGCCCGGACAGGTCGGCCGTGAAGCTTTCTTT.

V usage is TRBV25-1 and J usage is TRBJ1-1; no firm D call. The CDR3 has 15 amino acids. V was trimmed by 6 bases and J by 0 bases, leaving 14 bases between them. In germline, CDR1 is MGHDK, CDR2 SYGVNS. Here the CDR3 reads CASSDPEQLNTEAFF. CDR3 coding DNA: TGTGCCAGCAGCGACCCGGAACAACTGAACACTGAAGCTTTCTTT.

This clonotype was counted only a few times. J is TRBJ2-5 and V is TRBV24-1, with D hard to call. The DNA end is a closer match to TRBJ2-1, so the J assignment may be wrong. The CDR3 contains 14 residues. Germline V gives CDR1 KGHDR, CDR2 SFDVKD. This CDR3 reads CATSVQGNYNEQFF. As DNA, the CDR3 is TGTGCCACCAGTGTCCAAGGGAACTACAATGAGCAGTTCTTC.

The sample holds a few counts of this clonotype. The chain carries TRBV2 and TRBJ1-3; TRBD1 is a possible D gene (6 bases). The germline V and J ends were trimmed by 8 bases and 4 bases, with 15 bases remaining between them. Germline CDR1 SNHLY, CDR2 FYNNEI. The CDR3 consists of 14 residues. CDR3 sequence reads: CASLTGSQGNTIYF. DNA of the CDR3: TGTGCCAGCCTCACAGGGTCGCAAGGAAACACCATATATTTT.

The chain recombines TRBV24-1 with TRBJ1-5; D unclear. This CDR3 region has 13 residues. V was clipped by 4 bases and J by 6 bases, with 9 bases between them. The germline V gene has CDR1 KGHDR and CDR2 SFDVKD. The CDR3 reads CATSDLLGQPQHF. CDR3 DNA: TGTGCCACCAGTGACCTTTTGGGTCAGCCCCAGCATTTT.

This clonotype was found a few times. The V and J genes are TRBV11-2 and TRBJ1-1; D unresolved. The CDR3 sequence is 15 residues long. The germline CDR1 and CDR2 sequences are SGHAT and FQNNGV. Trimming left V 5 bases short and J 5 bases short, with 18 bases between. CDR3 loop: CASSPPMGGRTEAFF. DNA for the CDR3: TGTGCCAGCAGCCCCCCCATGGGAGGGCGAACTGAAGCTTTCTTT.

The CDR3 DNA follows: TGTGCCAGCAGCTTAGTTTCCGGGGCCCTCAAAAACATTCAGTACTTC. This codes for CASSLVSGALKNIQYF. The chain joins TRBV7-9 to TRBJ2-4; D is perhaps TRBD1 or TRBD2 (5 bases each). Germline V gives CDR1 SEHNR, CDR2 FQNEAQ (reference sequence). Trimming took 1 base from V and 3 from J, leaving 13 bases between them. This CDR3 has 16 amino acids.

A few counts support this clonotype. The V and J genes are TRBV5-6 and TRBJ2-1; tentatively, D is TRBD2 (7 bases). The ends were cut back, 10 bases at V and 8 bases at J, with 19 bases in the middle. Germline values: CDR1 SGHDT, CDR2 YYEEEE. The CDR3 is 13 residues long. In DNA, the CDR3 is TGTGCCGGAACACAGGGAGGGGTGCATGAGCAGTTCTTC. Amino acids: CAGTQGGVHEQFF.

The gene calls are TRBV29-1 and TRBJ2-1, with TRBD1 identical over 7 bases. The end of the DNA fits TRBJ2-5 better, so the J call may be wrong. The CDR3 covers 14 residues. Germline V CDR1 and CDR2: SQVTM, ANQGSEA. CDR3 DNA sequence: TGCAGCGTTGAAGGACAGGGTCCGGGGTGGACCCAGTACTTC. Its protein is CSVEGQGPGWTQYF.

This clonotype turned up a few times. This chain joins TRBV29-1 and TRBJ2-5; possible D gene TRBD1, 5 bases. The J call could be wrong; TRBJ2-7 is a better fit for the DNA end. CDR3 length equals 14 residues. Per the germline V gene, CDR1 is SQVTM and CDR2 is ANQGSEA. The chain's CDR3 is CSVGPWGASYEQYF. CDR3 nucleotides: TGCAGCGTTGGCCCATGGGGCGCATCCTACGAGCAGTACTTC.

J is TRBJ1-1 and V is TRBV28; no reliable D call. Trimming took 6 bases from V and 10 from J, leaving 21 bases between them. The CDR3 has 14 amino acids. Germline V gives CDR1 MDHEN, CDR2 SYDVKM. CDR3 protein: CASSAEEGWRGAFF. The CDR3 DNA reads as TGTGCCAGCAGCGCCGAAGAGGGATGGAGAGGAGCTTTCTTT. The full variable domain, completed using reference TRBV28 and TRBJ1-1, is DVKVTQSSRYLVKRTGEKVFLECVQDMDHENMFWYRQDPGLGLRLIYFSYDVKMKEKGDIPEGYSVSREKKERFSLILESASTNQTSMYLCASSAEEGWRGAFFGQGTRLTVV.

There are a few counts of this clonotype. V gene TRBV20-1 combines with J gene TRBJ2-3; the D gene is possibly TRBD2 (5 bases). From germline, CDR1 is DFQATT and CDR2 SNEGSKA (reference sequence). The CDR3 has 12 residues. Trimming took 7 bases from V and 5 from J, leaving 13 bases between them. The CDR3, as DNA: TGCAGTGGGCATTTAGAGGGAGATACGCAGTATTTT. Translation gives CSGHLEGDTQYF.

The V gene is TRBV7-9, the J gene TRBJ1-1; D unresolved. Trimming took 6 bases from V and 7 from J, leaving 12 bases between them. CDR3 length: 12 residues. Germline V gene data show CDR1 as SEHNR and CDR2 as FQNEAQ (reference sequence). CDR3 coding DNA: TGTGCCAGCAGGCATACAGCAAGTGAAGCTTTCTTT. As protein: CASRHTASEAFF. The full variable domain, its missing parts supplied by reference TRBV7-9 and TRBJ1-1, is DTGVSQNPRHKITKRGQNVTFRCDPISEHNRLYWYRQTLGQGPEFLTYFQNEAQLEKSRLLSDRFSAERPKGSFSTLEIQRTEQGDSAMYLCASRHTASEAFFGQGTRLTVV.

The V gene is TRBV29-1, the J gene TRBJ2-7; D might be TRBD1 (6 bases). The CDR3 is 12 residues long. Per germline, CDR1 SQVTM and CDR2 ANQGSEA. The V and J ends lost 8 bases and 0 bases respectively, with 11 bases between them. DNA for the CDR3: TGCAGCCTCCGGGACAACTCCTACGAGCAGTACTTC. This translates into CSLRDNSYEQYF.

The V call is TRBV3-1, the J call TRBJ2-5; TRBD1 aligns across 7 bases. V shed 3 bases and J 7 bases; nucleotides not matched to a gene: 8. The germline V gene encodes CDR1 LGHDT and CDR2 YNNKEL (reference sequence). The CDR3 has 14 residues. The CDR3 is CASSHQTGSGTQYF. In DNA, the CDR3 is TGTGCCAGCAGCCACCAGACAGGGTCGGGGACCCAGTACTTC.

A few counts support this clonotype. The chain employs TRBV9 and TRBJ1-5; TRBD1 might be the D (5 bases). This CDR3 region has 13 residues. Trimming took 4 bases from V and 7 from J, leaving 12 bases between them. In germline, CDR1 is SGDLS, CDR2 YYNGEE. The CDR3 bases are TGTGCCAGCAGCACCGGGGCGGGCCAGCCCCAGCATTTT. Translation gives CASSTGAGQPQHF.